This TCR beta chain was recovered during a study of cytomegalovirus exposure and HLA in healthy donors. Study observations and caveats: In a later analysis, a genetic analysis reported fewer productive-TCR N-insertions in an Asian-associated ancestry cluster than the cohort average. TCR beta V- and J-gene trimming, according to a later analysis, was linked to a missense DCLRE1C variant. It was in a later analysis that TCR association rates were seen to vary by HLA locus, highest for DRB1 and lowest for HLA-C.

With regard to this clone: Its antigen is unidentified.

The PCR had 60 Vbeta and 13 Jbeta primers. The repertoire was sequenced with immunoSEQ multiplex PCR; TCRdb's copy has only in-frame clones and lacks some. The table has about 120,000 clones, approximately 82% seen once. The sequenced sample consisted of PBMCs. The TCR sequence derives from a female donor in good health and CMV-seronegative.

The CDR3 coding sequence is TGCGCCAGCAGCACAGATCTAAGCAATCAGCCCCAGCATTTT. This gives the protein CASSTDLSNQPQHF. The chain recombines TRBV4-1 with TRBJ1-5; D not resolved. Per germline, CDR1 MGHRA and CDR2 YSYEKL. The ends were cut back, 5 bases at V and 1 base at J, with 9 bases in the middle. This CDR3 region has 14 residues.